This is a list of T cell receptor beta chains from one sample in a study of T cell repertoires in cytomegalovirus infection. TCRdb independently ran MiXCR on the reads; one entry per CDR3 protein. The sample yields hundreds of thousands of distinct CDR3 sequences, under 45% seen once. What these receptors recognize is not known. This specimen consisted of cultured PBMCs, obtained from culture after CMV antigen stimulation. These receptors all come from a human donor in good health (CMV status not recorded). Some clones in this sample may be carry-over from other donors' samples. The CDR3 runs from the conserved cysteine through the conserved F or W. A D gene is named only where the DNA matches it firmly. The listing skips clone size in some rows; elsewhere it reads once, few, many or a size class.

TRBV10-3	16	.	.	TRBJ2-1	CAISAPTSMSYNEQFF	TGTGCCATCAGTGCCCCCACTAGCATGTCGTACAATGAGCAGTTCTTC
TRBV7-2	12	few	TRBD1	TRBJ2-7	CASSLPGQGSYF	TGTGCCAGCAGCCTTCCGGGACAGGGTTCCTACTTC
TRBV28	14	.	TRBD1	TRBJ2-7	CASSKTGSSYEQYF	TGTGCCAGCAGTAAGACAGGGTCGTCCTACGAGCAGTACTTC
TRBV7-2	15	many	.	TRBJ2-7	CASSLKAGSSYEQYF	TGTGCCAGCAGCCTTAAAGCGGGTAGCTCCTACGAGCAGTACTTC
TRBV19	16	.	.	TRBJ1-5	CASTQLTGYSNQPQHF	TGTGCCAGTACCCAACTGACGGGCTATAGCAATCAGCCCCAGCATTTT
TRBV27	13	.	.	TRBJ2-5	CASSSSGIGTQYF	TGTGCCAGCAGTTCCAGTGGAATCGGGACCCAGTACTTC
TRBV7-8	15	.	TRBD1	TRBJ2-3	CASSLVGQSTDTQYF	TGTGCCAGCAGCTTAGTGGGACAGAGCACAGATACGCAGTATTTT
TRBV7-2	16	many	TRBD2	TRBJ2-1	CASSLAPAGNFGEQFF	TGTGCCAGCAGCTTAGCCCCAGCGGGGAATTTCGGTGAGCAGTTCTTC
TRBV7-6	15	.	.	TRBJ2-7	CASSFQGDSVGEQYF	TGTGCCAGCAGCTTCCAGGGAGACTCCGTGGGGGAGCAGTACTTC
TRBV10-3	15	.	.	TRBJ2-1	CAISPRLGVDNEQFF	TGTGCCATCAGCCCGCGGTTGGGGGTGGACAATGAGCAGTTCTTC
TRBV4-1	14	.	.	TRBJ1-5	CASSRTLSNQPQHF	TGCGCCAGCAGCCGGACACTTAGCAATCAGCCCCAGCATTTT
TRBV27	16	few	TRBD1	TRBJ2-2	CASRSYRGRDTGELFF	TGTGCCAGCAGATCTTACAGGGGGCGTGACACCGGGGAGCTGTTTTTT
TRBV2	12	.	.	TRBJ2-3	CASIESTDTQYF	TGTGCCAGCATCGAAAGCACAGATACGCAGTATTTT
TRBV6-6	18	.	TRBD2	TRBJ2-3	CASSYSKQGGGSTDTQYF	TGTGCCAGCAGTTACTCGAAGCAGGGCGGGGGGTCCACAGATACGCAGTATTTT
TRBV20-1	15	.	.	TRBJ1-2	CSASEWGHLNYGYTF	TGCAGTGCCAGCGAGTGGGGACACCTCAACTATGGCTACACCTTC
TRBV5-1	16	.	TRBD2	TRBJ2-7	CASSGGLAGAAYEQYF	TGCGCCAGCAGCGGGGGACTAGCGGGAGCGGCCTACGAGCAGTACTTC
TRBV4-1	16	.	.	TRBJ2-7	CASSQEAGQYSYEQYF	TGCGCCAGCAGCCAAGAAGCGGGCCAGTACTCCTACGAGCAGTACTTC
TRBV7-2	16	.	.	TRBJ1-3	CASSLATVNSGNTIYF	TGTGCCAGCAGCTTAGCGACTGTGAACTCTGGAAACACCATATATTTT
TRBV12-3/TRBV12-4	12	.	TRBD1	TRBJ1-5	CASSYTGEPQHF	TGTGCCAGCAGTTATACAGGGGAGCCCCAGCATTTT